The clone carrying this T cell receptor beta chain occurred once. The data were obtained in a study of CD8 T cells in Susac syndrome. Germline assignment: CDR1 MNHEY and CDR2 SVGAGI. Trimming cost V 0 bases and J 4 bases, with 9 bases left between them. The CDR3 is made up of 14 amino acids. Reverse transcription of 0.5 to 1 ug RNA was carried out with random hexamers. From the immunoSEQ multiplex PCR reads, TCRdb called clonotypes with MiXCR, one entry per CDR3 protein. The repertoire holds approximately 120,000 distinct CDR3 sequences, with 95% to 98% as singletons. This clonotype was sampled from a human donor in good health. The rearrangement links TRBV6-5 to TRBJ1-2; TRBD1 is a possible D gene (5 bases). The sample comprised CD4+ T cells from PBMCs. CDR3 DNA sequence: TGTGCCAGCAGTTACTCACGGGGGGTCTATGGCTACACCTTC. Translated: CASSYSRGVYGYTF.